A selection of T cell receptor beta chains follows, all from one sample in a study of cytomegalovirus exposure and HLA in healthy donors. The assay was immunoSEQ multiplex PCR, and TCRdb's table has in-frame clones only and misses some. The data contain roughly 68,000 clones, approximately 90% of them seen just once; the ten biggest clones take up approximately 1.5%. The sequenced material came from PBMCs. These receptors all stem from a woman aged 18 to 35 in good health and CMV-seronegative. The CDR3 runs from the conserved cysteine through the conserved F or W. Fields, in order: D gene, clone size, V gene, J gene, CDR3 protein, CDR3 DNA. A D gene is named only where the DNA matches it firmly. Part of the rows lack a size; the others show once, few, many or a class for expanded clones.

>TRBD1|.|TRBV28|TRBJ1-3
CASSFDRGNSGNTIYF
TGTGCCAGCAGTTTTGACAGGGGGAACTCTGGAAACACCATATATTTT
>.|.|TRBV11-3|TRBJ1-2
CASNEAGRVLGYGYTF
TGTGCCAGCAACGAGGCGGGGCGGGTTCTCGGCTATGGCTACACCTTC
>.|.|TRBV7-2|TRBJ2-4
CASSQIGPGLGTKNIQYF
TGTGCCAGCAGCCAGATAGGTCCGGGACTGGGGACCAAAAACATTCAGTACTTC
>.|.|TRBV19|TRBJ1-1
CASSIVGLDTEAFF
TGTGCCAGTAGTATAGTGGGGCTTGACACTGAAGCTTTCTTT
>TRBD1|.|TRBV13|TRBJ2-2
CASSFTGTGGGSGELFF
TGTGCCAGCAGTTTTACCGGGACAGGGGGCGGATCGGGGGAGCTGTTTTTT
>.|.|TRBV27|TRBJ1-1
CASLEGVNTEAFF
TGTGCCAGTTTGGAAGGGGTAAACACTGAAGCTTTCTTT
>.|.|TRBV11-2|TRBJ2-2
CASRPVRGTNTGELFF
TGTGCCAGCCGCCCGGTGCGGGGTACGAACACCGGGGAGCTGTTTTTT
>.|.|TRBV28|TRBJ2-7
CASSLLYEQYF
TGTGCCAGCAGTTTACTCTACGAGCAGTACTTC
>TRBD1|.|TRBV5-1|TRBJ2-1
CASSLAGQGLEQFF
TGCGCCAGCAGCTTGGCCGGACAGGGGCTTGAGCAGTTCTTC
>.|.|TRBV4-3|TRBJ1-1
CASSQDHIPQGTEAFF
TGCGCCAGCAGCCAAGATCACATACCTCAGGGCACTGAAGCTTTCTTT
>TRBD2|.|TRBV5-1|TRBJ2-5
CASSLVLGTSAIQETQYF
TGCGCCAGCAGCTTGGTGCTCGGGACTAGCGCAATCCAAGAGACCCAGTACTTC
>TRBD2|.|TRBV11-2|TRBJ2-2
CASSFIGLAGTGELFF
TGTGCCAGCAGCTTTATCGGACTAGCGGGCACCGGGGAGCTGTTTTTT
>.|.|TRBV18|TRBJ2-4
CASSDSIAKNIQYF
TGTGCCAGCTCAGATTCTATAGCCAAAAACATTCAGTACTTC
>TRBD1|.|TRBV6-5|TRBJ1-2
CATGTGGVRGYTF
TGTGCCACCGGGACAGGGGGCGTTCGGGGCTACACCTTC
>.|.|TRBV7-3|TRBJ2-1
CASSLPQANEQFF
TGTGCCAGCAGCTTACCCCAGGCCAATGAGCAGTTCTTC
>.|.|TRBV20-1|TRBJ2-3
CSASTGAAQYF
TGCAGTGCTTCAACGGGAGCGGCGCAGTATTTT
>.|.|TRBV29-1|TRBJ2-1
CSVALLATRGEQFF
TGCAGCGTTGCTCTGTTGGCAACACGGGGTGAGCAGTTCTTC
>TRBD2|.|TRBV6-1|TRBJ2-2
CASSERGLAGGGGTGELFF
TGTGCCAGCAGTGAGAGGGGACTAGCGGGGGGCGGCGGCACCGGGGAGCTGTTTTTT
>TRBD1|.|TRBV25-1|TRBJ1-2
CASSDPGQGLYGYTF
TGTGCCAGCAGTGACCCGGGACAGGGACTCTATGGCTACACCTTC
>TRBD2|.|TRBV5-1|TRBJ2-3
CASRPGERGGRDTQYF
TGCGCCAGCAGACCCGGGGAGCGGGGGGGCCGAGATACGCAGTATTTT
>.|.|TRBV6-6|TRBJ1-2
CASSQRQAINYGYTF
TGTGCCAGCAGCCAGAGACAGGCGATTAACTATGGCTACACCTTC
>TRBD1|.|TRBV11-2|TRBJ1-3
CASSRGATGVISGNTIYF
TGTGCCAGCAGCCGTGGAGCGACAGGGGTTATCTCTGGAAACACCATATATTTT
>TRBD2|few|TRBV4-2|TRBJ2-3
CASSQESVLAGSTDTQYF
TGTGCCAGCAGCCAAGAGTCGGTCCTAGCGGGGAGCACAGATACGCAGTATTTT
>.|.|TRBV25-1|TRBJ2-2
CASMGRVVTGELFF
TGTGCCAGCATGGGCAGGGTGGTCACCGGGGAGCTGTTTTTT
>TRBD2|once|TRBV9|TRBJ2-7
CASSGRGAYEQYF
TGTGCCAGCAGCGGCCGGGGGGCCTACGAGCAGTACTTC
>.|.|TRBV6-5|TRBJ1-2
CASSYEGTVSGYTF
TGTGCCAGCAGTTACGAGGGTACAGTATCTGGCTACACCTTC
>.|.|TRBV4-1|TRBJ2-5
CASSHTPPSSPQETQYF
TGCGCCAGCAGCCACACCCCTCCCTCGAGTCCACAAGAGACCCAGTACTTC
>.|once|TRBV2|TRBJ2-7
CASSEIRGPLYEQYF
TGTGCCAGCAGTGAAATCAGGGGCCCTCTCTACGAGCAGTACTTC
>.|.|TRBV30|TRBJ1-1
CAWSVRGIAFF
TGTGCCTGGAGTGTACGGGGGATTGCTTTCTTT
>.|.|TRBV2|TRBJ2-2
CASSDVGPRDGELFF
TGTGCCAGCAGTGATGTGGGCCCACGCGACGGGGAGCTGTTTTTT
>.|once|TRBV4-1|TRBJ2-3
CASSQEGAGRRDTQYF
TGCGCCAGCAGCCAAGAGGGGGCAGGGCGTAGAGATACGCAGTATTTT
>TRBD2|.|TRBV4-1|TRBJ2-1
CASSQDRAGGYNEQFF
TGCGCCAGCAGCCAAGATCGGGCGGGGGGGTACAATGAGCAGTTCTTC